One TCR beta chain is described in this entry. Antigen specificity is unknown. Patients were excluded for uncontrolled infection, other autoimmune disease, pregnancy or lactation. The source of the sample is a study of T cells in Graves' hyperthyroidism and ophthalmopathy. Looking at the study overall: Peripheral blood was collected at initial diagnosis, before any treatment. Findings of the study overall: Blood samples included most of the expanded thyroid clonotypes exceeding 0.001.

The investigators amplified TCR beta CDR3 regions from RNA transcripts. The HTBI primer set drove a first-round RT-PCR of the TCR CDR3. TCRdb used MiXCR to reprocess the multiplex PCR reads, holding one entry per CDR3 protein. Of 450,000 to 650,000 distinct CDR3 sequences in the sample, 13% to 15% were seen once. This CDR3 comprises 16 residues. Germline lookup yields CDR1 LGHNA and CDR2 YSLEER. Trimming took off 0 bases at V and 1 base at J, with 13 bases between the two ends. The clonotype was recovered from a woman aged 18-29 years with Graves' ophthalmopathy. Sequenced input: blood. The chain uses TRBV4-3 and TRBJ2-7; no firm D call. The CDR3 DNA follows: TGCGCCAGCAGCCAAGAACTTGGCAGCCAGTCCTACGAGCAGTACTTC. Protein sequence: CASSQELGSQSYEQYF.